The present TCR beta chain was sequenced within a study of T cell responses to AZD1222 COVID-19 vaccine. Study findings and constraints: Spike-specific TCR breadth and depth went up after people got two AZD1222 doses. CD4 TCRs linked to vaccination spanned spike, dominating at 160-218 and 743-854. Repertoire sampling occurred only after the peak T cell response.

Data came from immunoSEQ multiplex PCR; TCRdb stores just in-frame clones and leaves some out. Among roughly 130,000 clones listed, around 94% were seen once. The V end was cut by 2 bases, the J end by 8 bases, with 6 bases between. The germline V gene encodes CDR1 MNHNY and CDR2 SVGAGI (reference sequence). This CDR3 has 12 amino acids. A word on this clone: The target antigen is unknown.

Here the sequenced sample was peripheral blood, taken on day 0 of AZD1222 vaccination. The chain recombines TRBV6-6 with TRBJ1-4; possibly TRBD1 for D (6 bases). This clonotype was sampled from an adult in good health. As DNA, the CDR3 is TGTGCCAGCAGTTACCAGGGGGAAAAACTGTTTTTT. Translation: CASSYQGEKLFF.